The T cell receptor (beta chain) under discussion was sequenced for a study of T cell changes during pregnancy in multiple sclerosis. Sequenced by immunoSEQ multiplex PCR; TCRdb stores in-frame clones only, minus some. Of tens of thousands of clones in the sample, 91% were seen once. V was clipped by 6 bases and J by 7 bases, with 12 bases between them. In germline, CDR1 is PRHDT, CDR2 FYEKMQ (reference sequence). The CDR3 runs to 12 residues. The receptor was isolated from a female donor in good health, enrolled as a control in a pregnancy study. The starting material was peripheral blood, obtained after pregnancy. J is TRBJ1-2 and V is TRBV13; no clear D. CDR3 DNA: TGTGCCAGCAGTCTTTCCCCTGTTGGCTACACCTTC. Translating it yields CASSLSPVGYTF.